The rows below give T cell receptor beta chains drawn from one sample of a study of PD-1 blockade in classical Hodgkin lymphoma. Profiled with immunoSEQ multiplex PCR; TCRdb holds only in-frame clones, not every one. The sample holds 100,000 or so clones, 90% to 95% seen once. Sequenced material: peripheral blood mononuclear cells (PBMCs), taken before the fourth cycle of nivolumab. The receptor set was obtained from a human donor with classical Hodgkin lymphoma. Each CDR3 is given with its conserved first and last residue. The D gene is left open where the match is weak.

j_call,d_call,v_call,cdr3_aa,cdr3_nt
TRBJ2-1,NA,TRBV7-9,CASSLGGSSEQFF,TGTGCCAGCAGCTTAGGGGGCTCCAGTGAGCAGTTCTTC
TRBJ2-3,TRBD2,TRBV9,CASSVEGGGLAGLTDTQYF,TGTGCCAGCAGCGTAGAGGGAGGGGGACTAGCGGGATTAACAGATACGCAGTATTTT
TRBJ2-7,NA,TRBV7-2,CASSGGAGSSYEQYF,TGTGCCAGCAGCGGGGGGGCCGGCAGCTCCTACGAGCAGTACTTC
TRBJ1-5,TRBD1,TRBV5-1,CASSWGQGQALKVPQHF,TGCGCCAGCAGCTGGGGCCAGGGACAGGCCCTTAAAGTGCCCCAGCATTTT
TRBJ1-5,TRBD1,TRBV4-2,CASSQETGGAGQPQHF,TGTGCCAGCAGCCAAGAGACAGGGGGTGCTGGTCAGCCCCAGCATTTT
TRBJ1-3,NA,TRBV5-1,CASSFMPPSSSLSGNTIYF,TGCGCCAGCAGCTTTATGCCCCCGTCCTCCTCTCTCTCTGGAAACACCATATATTTT
TRBJ1-1,NA,TRBV11-2,CASTHVAEGAFF,TGTGCCAGCACCCATGTCGCAGAGGGAGCTTTCTTT
TRBJ2-1,TRBD2,TRBV10-3,CAIRSGRASDEQFF,TGTGCCATCAGGAGCGGGAGGGCTTCGGATGAGCAGTTCTTC
TRBJ2-3,NA,TRBV30,CAWSVVKGRTDTQYF,TGTGCCTGGAGTGTGGTGAAGGGTCGCACAGATACGCAGTATTTT
TRBJ1-2,TRBD1,TRBV4-2,CASSQEGTGYGHGYTF,TGTGCCAGCAGCCAAGAAGGGACAGGGTACGGGCATGGCTACACCTTC